Listed below are T cell receptor beta chains from one sample, sequenced in a study of radiation and T cells in renal cell carcinoma. The table came from immunoSEQ multiplex PCR; TCRdb's copy has only in-frame clones and leaves some out. Among around 130,000 clones listed, approximately 80% were seen once. The starting material was blood, obtained from a patient whose treatment included radiotherapy and nephrectomy. The receptor source for this set is a woman aged 55-70 years with renal cell carcinoma. Both conserved end residues are part of each CDR3. Each record gives: clone size, V gene, D gene, J gene, CDR3 DNA, CDR3 protein. A D gene is named only where the DNA matches it firmly. A row's size may be missing; if present it is once, few, many or a size class.

clone size: -
V gene: TRBV6-4
D gene: TRBD1
J gene: TRBJ1-2
CDR3 DNA: TGTGCCAGCAGTGAAACCCCAAGGGGGCCGTTTGGCTACACCTTC
CDR3 protein: CASSETPRGPFGYTF

clone size: -
V gene: TRBV9
D gene: TRBD1
J gene: TRBJ2-7
CDR3 DNA: TGTGCCAGCAGCGTGGACAGGTCCCCGGGATACGAGCAGTACTTC
CDR3 protein: CASSVDRSPGYEQYF

clone size: -
V gene: TRBV6-6
D gene: TRBD1
J gene: TRBJ1-2
CDR3 DNA: TGTGCCAGCGCAAACCCGGGACAGAACTATGGCTACACCTTC
CDR3 protein: CASANPGQNYGYTF

clone size: -
V gene: TRBV5-1
D gene: -
J gene: TRBJ2-7
CDR3 DNA: TGCGCCAGCAGCATATCGGACAGCGCGAGGGAGCAGTACTTC
CDR3 protein: CASSISDSAREQYF

clone size: -
V gene: TRBV19
D gene: -
J gene: TRBJ1-5
CDR3 DNA: TGTGCCAGTAGTACCACGGGGGGGCCTGGTAGCAATCAGCCCCAGCATTTT
CDR3 protein: CASSTTGGPGSNQPQHF

clone size: few
V gene: TRBV5-1
D gene: TRBD1
J gene: TRBJ1-2
CDR3 DNA: TGCGCCAGCAGCTTGGCCTCAGGGGGAGAGGGCTACACCTTC
CDR3 protein: CASSLASGGEGYTF

clone size: -
V gene: TRBV7-8
D gene: -
J gene: TRBJ1-1
CDR3 DNA: TGTGCCAGCAGCTTAGACAGGAGAAACACTGAAGCTTTCTTT
CDR3 protein: CASSLDRRNTEAFF

clone size: -
V gene: TRBV2
D gene: TRBD2
J gene: TRBJ2-5
CDR3 DNA: TGTGCCAGCAAGGGAGGGAGGCAAGAGACCCAGTACTTC
CDR3 protein: CASKGGRQETQYF

clone size: once
V gene: TRBV9
D gene: -
J gene: TRBJ2-7
CDR3 DNA: TGTGCCAGCAGCGTAGGCAACAGCGACTACGAGCAGTACTTC
CDR3 protein: CASSVGNSDYEQYF

clone size: -
V gene: TRBV28
D gene: TRBD1
J gene: TRBJ1-2
CDR3 DNA: TGTGCCAGCAGTTTACGTTTGACAGGGGGCAACTATGGCTACACCTTC
CDR3 protein: CASSLRLTGGNYGYTF

clone size: once
V gene: TRBV19
D gene: TRBD1
J gene: TRBJ2-1
CDR3 DNA: TGTGCCAGTAGTATCGAGGGGGCCAGCTCCTACAATGAGCAGTTCTTC
CDR3 protein: CASSIEGASSYNEQFF

clone size: -
V gene: TRBV27
D gene: TRBD2
J gene: TRBJ2-7
CDR3 DNA: TGTGCCAGCAGGGCTAGCGGATCCTACGAGCAGTACTTC
CDR3 protein: CASRASGSYEQYF

clone size: -
V gene: TRBV14
D gene: TRBD2
J gene: TRBJ2-2
CDR3 DNA: TGTGCCAGCAGTCCGCTAGCGGGGGACACCGGGGAGCTGTTTTTT
CDR3 protein: CASSPLAGDTGELFF

clone size: -
V gene: TRBV19
D gene: -
J gene: TRBJ1-5
CDR3 DNA: TGTGCCAGTAGTATAGAAGGGGTTCGCGGCAATCAGCCCCAGCATTTT
CDR3 protein: CASSIEGVRGNQPQHF

clone size: -
V gene: TRBV4-2
D gene: -
J gene: TRBJ1-2
CDR3 DNA: TGTGCCAGCAGCCAAGATTGGGGGGCGGGCGGTGGCTACACCTTC
CDR3 protein: CASSQDWGAGGGYTF

clone size: -
V gene: TRBV19
D gene: -
J gene: TRBJ1-5
CDR3 DNA: TGTGCCAGTAGTACCCCTGGGCCCCAGCATTTT
CDR3 protein: CASSTPGPQHF

clone size: -
V gene: TRBV6-1
D gene: TRBD1
J gene: TRBJ1-5
CDR3 DNA: TGTGCCAGCAGCGTGGACAGGGGCCGTGGTCAGCCCCAGCATTTT
CDR3 protein: CASSVDRGRGQPQHF

clone size: -
V gene: TRBV7-9
D gene: -
J gene: TRBJ1-1
CDR3 DNA: TGTGCCAGCAGACCGGTAGGGACTGAAGCTTTCTTT
CDR3 protein: CASRPVGTEAFF

clone size: -
V gene: TRBV10-1
D gene: -
J gene: TRBJ1-1
CDR3 DNA: TGCACCAGCAGTGACCAGGGAGCGAACACTGAAGCTTTCTTT
CDR3 protein: CTSSDQGANTEAFF

clone size: -
V gene: TRBV19
D gene: -
J gene: TRBJ1-2
CDR3 DNA: TGTGCCAGTAGTAAAAACAGGGCTCTCCTTATCTATGGCTACACCTTC
CDR3 protein: CASSKNRALLIYGYTF

clone size: few
V gene: TRBV2
D gene: -
J gene: TRBJ1-3
CDR3 DNA: TGTGCCAGCAGTGTGCGGATCACCTCTGGAAACACCATATATTTT
CDR3 protein: CASSVRITSGNTIYF

clone size: -
V gene: TRBV28
D gene: -
J gene: TRBJ2-7
CDR3 DNA: TGTGCCAGCAGTTTACAGGGGTTGGGTCACGAGCAGTACTTC
CDR3 protein: CASSLQGLGHEQYF

clone size: -
V gene: TRBV11-1
D gene: -
J gene: TRBJ1-1
CDR3 DNA: TGTGCCAGCACCCCCCCCCGGGGGACTGAAGCTTTCTTT
CDR3 protein: CASTPPRGTEAFF

clone size: -
V gene: TRBV6-5
D gene: -
J gene: TRBJ2-7
CDR3 DNA: TGTGCCAGCAGTGCAGGGGGGAAGTCCTACGAGCAGTACTTC
CDR3 protein: CASSAGGKSYEQYF

clone size: -
V gene: TRBV9
D gene: TRBD1
J gene: TRBJ2-6
CDR3 DNA: TGTGCCAGCAGCGCCCGACAGGGTCATAAGGAAACTGGGGCCAACGTCCTGACTTTC
CDR3 protein: CASSARQGHKETGANVLTF

clone size: few
V gene: TRBV7-3
D gene: -
J gene: TRBJ1-1
CDR3 DNA: TGTGCCAGCAGCTCCCTCGGAATCACTGAAGCTTTCTTT
CDR3 protein: CASSSLGITEAFF

clone size: -
V gene: TRBV2
D gene: TRBD2
J gene: TRBJ2-3
CDR3 DNA: TGTGCCAGCAGTGAACCCAATCCGGGAGGGTCCACAGATACGCAGTATTTT
CDR3 protein: CASSEPNPGGSTDTQYF

clone size: -
V gene: TRBV9
D gene: TRBD2
J gene: TRBJ2-7
CDR3 DNA: TGTGCCAGCAGCGGCGGACTAGCGGGAGGACCTGCGAACTACGAGCAGTACTTC
CDR3 protein: CASSGGLAGGPANYEQYF

clone size: -
V gene: TRBV5-8
D gene: -
J gene: TRBJ2-3
CDR3 DNA: TGTGCCAGCAGCTTGGATAGGGTAGGGTCGGATACGCAGTATTTT
CDR3 protein: CASSLDRVGSDTQYF

clone size: few
V gene: TRBV29-1
D gene: TRBD2
J gene: TRBJ2-1
CDR3 DNA: TGCAGCGTTCCCCCCAATCGGACTAGCGGGAGTAGCTCCTACAATGAGCAGTTCTTC
CDR3 protein: CSVPPNRTSGSSSYNEQFF

clone size: -
V gene: TRBV5-1
D gene: TRBD2
J gene: TRBJ2-7
CDR3 DNA: TGCGCCAGCAGCTTGAGAATAGAGCTGGGGGGGGAACGTCGCTACGAGCAGTACTTC
CDR3 protein: CASSLRIELGGERRYEQYF

clone size: -
V gene: TRBV7-9
D gene: TRBD1
J gene: TRBJ1-6
CDR3 DNA: TGTGCCAGCAGCTTGGGACAGGGCCCCTATAATTCACCCCTCCACTTT
CDR3 protein: CASSLGQGPYNSPLHF

clone size: -
V gene: TRBV5-1
D gene: -
J gene: TRBJ1-4
CDR3 DNA: TGCGCCAGCAGCTTGGGTGGGGAGGGTGAAAAACTGTTTTTT
CDR3 protein: CASSLGGEGEKLFF

clone size: -
V gene: TRBV5-4
D gene: TRBD1
J gene: TRBJ2-3
CDR3 DNA: TGTGCCAGCAGCGCCGGGACAGGGGATTCAGATACGCAGTATTTT
CDR3 protein: CASSAGTGDSDTQYF

clone size: -
V gene: TRBV6-5
D gene: -
J gene: TRBJ2-7
CDR3 DNA: TGTGCCAGCGCAAGAAAGGTAGCCTACGAGCAGTACTTC
CDR3 protein: CASARKVAYEQYF

clone size: -
V gene: TRBV28
D gene: -
J gene: TRBJ1-1
CDR3 DNA: TGTGCCAGCAGTCCTCGAGGGGGGGACACTGAAGCTTTCTTT
CDR3 protein: CASSPRGGDTEAFF

clone size: once
V gene: TRBV18
D gene: TRBD2
J gene: TRBJ2-7
CDR3 DNA: TGTGCCAGCTCACTCGGACTAGCGGGGAGCTCCTACGAGCAGTACTTC
CDR3 protein: CASSLGLAGSSYEQYF

clone size: -
V gene: TRBV7-9
D gene: -
J gene: TRBJ1-1
CDR3 DNA: TGTGCCAGCAGCTTACTAACCGGGTCGAACACTGAAGCTTTCTTT
CDR3 protein: CASSLLTGSNTEAFF

clone size: -
V gene: TRBV4-3
D gene: -
J gene: TRBJ2-1
CDR3 DNA: TGCGCCAGCAGCCAAGAGCCCAGGGGGGGTTACAATGAGCAGTTCTTC
CDR3 protein: CASSQEPRGGYNEQFF

clone size: -
V gene: TRBV27
D gene: -
J gene: TRBJ2-5
CDR3 DNA: TGTGCCAGCAGTTTTACGGCCTCGGCGGGAGAGACCCAGTACTTC
CDR3 protein: CASSFTASAGETQYF

clone size: -
V gene: TRBV6-5
D gene: -
J gene: TRBJ1-2
CDR3 DNA: TGTGCCAGCAGTTACAGCAGGGATAATGGCTACACCTTC
CDR3 protein: CASSYSRDNGYTF

clone size: few
V gene: TRBV4-1
D gene: -
J gene: TRBJ2-5
CDR3 DNA: TGCGCCAGCAGCCAAGATCTTGCGGGGGCCTATCTGTCCCAGTACTTC
CDR3 protein: CASSQDLAGAYLSQYF

clone size: -
V gene: TRBV5-1
D gene: -
J gene: TRBJ2-2
CDR3 DNA: TGCGCCAGTTCCCCGGCGGGACAGCCCGGGGAGCTGTTTTTT
CDR3 protein: CASSPAGQPGELFF

clone size: -
V gene: TRBV27
D gene: TRBD2
J gene: TRBJ2-7
CDR3 DNA: TGTGCCAGCAGTTCTAGCGGACCCTGGGGGGAGCAGTACTTC
CDR3 protein: CASSSSGPWGEQYF

clone size: few
V gene: TRBV11-2
D gene: TRBD1
J gene: TRBJ2-3
CDR3 DNA: TGTGCCAGCAGCCTCAGGGGGAATGGAGATACGCAGTATTTT
CDR3 protein: CASSLRGNGDTQYF

clone size: -
V gene: TRBV4-1
D gene: -
J gene: TRBJ2-3
CDR3 DNA: TGCGCCAGCAGCCGGAGGTGGGAGCACCAAACGTCGGATACGCAGTATTTT
CDR3 protein: CASSRRWEHQTSDTQYF

clone size: -
V gene: TRBV7-2
D gene: -
J gene: TRBJ2-5
CDR3 DNA: TGTGCCAGCAGCCCCAACAGGGGCGGGGGAGAGACCCAGTACTTC
CDR3 protein: CASSPNRGGGETQYF

clone size: -
V gene: TRBV5-6
D gene: -
J gene: TRBJ1-4
CDR3 DNA: TGTGCCAGCAGCTTGACCGAGGCTAATGAAAAACTGTTTTTT
CDR3 protein: CASSLTEANEKLFF

clone size: -
V gene: TRBV28
D gene: -
J gene: TRBJ1-3
CDR3 DNA: TGTGCCAGCAGTCCAGTCCCACTCGGCACCATATATTTT
CDR3 protein: CASSPVPLGTIYF